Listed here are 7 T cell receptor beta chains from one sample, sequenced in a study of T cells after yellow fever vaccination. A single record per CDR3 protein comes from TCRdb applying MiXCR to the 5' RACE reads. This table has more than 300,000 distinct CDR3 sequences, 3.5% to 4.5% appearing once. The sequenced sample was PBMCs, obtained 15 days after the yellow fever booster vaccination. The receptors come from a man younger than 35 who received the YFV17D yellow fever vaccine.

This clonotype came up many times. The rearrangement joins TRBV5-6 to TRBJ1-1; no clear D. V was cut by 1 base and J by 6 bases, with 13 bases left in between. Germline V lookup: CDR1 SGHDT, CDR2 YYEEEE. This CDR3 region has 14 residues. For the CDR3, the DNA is TGTGCCAGCAGCTTGTGGGGTTCGGAAGCTGAAGCTTTCTTT. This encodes CASSLWGSEAEAFF.

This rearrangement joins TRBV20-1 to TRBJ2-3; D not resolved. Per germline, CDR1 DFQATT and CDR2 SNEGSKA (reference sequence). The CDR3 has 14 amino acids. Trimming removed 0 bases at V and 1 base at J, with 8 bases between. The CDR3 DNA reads TGCAGTGCTAGAGATCAAACTCGCACAGATACGCAGTATTTT. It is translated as CSARDQTRTDTQYF.

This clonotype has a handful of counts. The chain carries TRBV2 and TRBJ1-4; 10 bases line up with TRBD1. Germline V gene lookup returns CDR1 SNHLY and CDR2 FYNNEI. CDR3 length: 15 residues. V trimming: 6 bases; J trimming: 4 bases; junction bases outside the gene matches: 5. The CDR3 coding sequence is TGTGCCAGCAGCCGGGACAGGGGCCTTAATGAAAAACTGTTTTTT. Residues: CASSRDRGLNEKLFF. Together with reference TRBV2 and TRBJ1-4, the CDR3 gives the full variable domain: EPEVTQTPSHQVTQMGQEVILRCVPISNHLYFYWYRQILGQKVEFLVSFYNNEISEKSEIFDDQFSVERPDGSNFTLKIRSTKLEDSAMYFCASSRDRGLNEKLFFGSGTQLSVL.

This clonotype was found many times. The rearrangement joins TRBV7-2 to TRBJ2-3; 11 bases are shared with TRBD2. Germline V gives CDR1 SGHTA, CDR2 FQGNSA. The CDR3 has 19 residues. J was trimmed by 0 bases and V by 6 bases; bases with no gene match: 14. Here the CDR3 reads CASSLTGTSGSSSTDTQYF. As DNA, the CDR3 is TGTGCCAGCAGTCTTACCGGGACTAGCGGTTCCTCTAGCACAGATACGCAGTATTTT.

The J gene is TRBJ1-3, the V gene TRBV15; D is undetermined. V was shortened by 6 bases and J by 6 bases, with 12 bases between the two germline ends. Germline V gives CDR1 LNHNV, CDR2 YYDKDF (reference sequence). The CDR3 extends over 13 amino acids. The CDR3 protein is CATSWAGENTIYF. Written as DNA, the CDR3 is TGTGCCACCAGTTGGGCAGGTGAAAACACCATATATTTT. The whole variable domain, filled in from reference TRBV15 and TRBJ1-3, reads DAMVIQNPRYQVTQFGKPVTLSCSQTLNHNVMYWYQQKSSQAPKLLFHYYDKDFNNEADTPDNFQSRRPNTSFCFLDIRSPGLGDTAMYLCATSWAGENTIYFGEGSWLTVV.

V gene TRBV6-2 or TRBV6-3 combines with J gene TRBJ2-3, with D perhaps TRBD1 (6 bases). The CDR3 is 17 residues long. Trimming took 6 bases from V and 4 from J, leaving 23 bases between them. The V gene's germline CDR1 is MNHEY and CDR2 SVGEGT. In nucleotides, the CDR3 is TGTGCCAGCAGGAACCGACTACAGGGCACGTCGTCAGATACGCAGTATTTT. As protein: CASRNRLQGTSSDTQYF.

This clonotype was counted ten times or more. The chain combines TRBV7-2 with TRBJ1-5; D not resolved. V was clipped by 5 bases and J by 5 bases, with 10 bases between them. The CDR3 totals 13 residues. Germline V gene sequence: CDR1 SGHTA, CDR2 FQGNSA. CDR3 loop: CASSQNQDQPQHF. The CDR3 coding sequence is TGTGCCAGCAGCCAAAACCAGGATCAGCCCCAGCATTTT. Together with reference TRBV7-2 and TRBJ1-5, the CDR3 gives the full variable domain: GAGVSQSPSNKVTEKGKDVELRCDPISGHTALYWYRQSLGQGLEFLIYFQGNSAPDKSGLPSDRFSAERTGGSVSTLTIQRTQQEDSAVYLCASSQNQDQPQHFGDGTRLSIL.